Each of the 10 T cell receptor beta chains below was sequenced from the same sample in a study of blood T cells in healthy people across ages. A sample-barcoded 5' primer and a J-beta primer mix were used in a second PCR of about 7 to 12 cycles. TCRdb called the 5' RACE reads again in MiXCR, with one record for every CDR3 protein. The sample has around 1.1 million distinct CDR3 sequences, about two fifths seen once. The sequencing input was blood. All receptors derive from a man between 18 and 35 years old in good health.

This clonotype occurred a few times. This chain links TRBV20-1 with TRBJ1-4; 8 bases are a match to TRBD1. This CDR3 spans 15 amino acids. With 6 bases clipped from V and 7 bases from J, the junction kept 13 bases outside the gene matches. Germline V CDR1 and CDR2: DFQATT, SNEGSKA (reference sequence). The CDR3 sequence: CSALTTGEVVEKLFF. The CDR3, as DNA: TGCAGTGCACTCACGACAGGGGAGGTCGTTGAAAAACTGTTTTTT.

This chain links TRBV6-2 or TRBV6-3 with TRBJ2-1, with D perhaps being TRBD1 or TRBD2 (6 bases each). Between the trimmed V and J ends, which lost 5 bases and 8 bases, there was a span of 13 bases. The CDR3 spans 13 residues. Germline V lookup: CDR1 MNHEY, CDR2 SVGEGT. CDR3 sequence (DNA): TGTGCCAGCAGTGACTTGGGGGGCGATGAGCAGTTCTTC. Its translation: CASSDLGGDEQFF.

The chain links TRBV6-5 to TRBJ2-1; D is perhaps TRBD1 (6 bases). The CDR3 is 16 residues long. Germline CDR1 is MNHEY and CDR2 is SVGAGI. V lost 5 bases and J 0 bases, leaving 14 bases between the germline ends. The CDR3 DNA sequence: TGTGCCAGCAGTCACGACAGGTGGAGCTCCTACAATGAGCAGTTCTTC. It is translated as CASSHDRWSSYNEQFF.

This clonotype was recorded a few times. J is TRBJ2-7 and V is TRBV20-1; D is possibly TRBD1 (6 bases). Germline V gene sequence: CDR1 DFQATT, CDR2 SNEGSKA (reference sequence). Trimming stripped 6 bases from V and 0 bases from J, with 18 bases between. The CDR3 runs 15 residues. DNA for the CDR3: TGCAGTGCCAAGGGGGTGGACAGTAACTCCTACGAGCAGTACTTC. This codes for CSAKGVDSNSYEQYF.

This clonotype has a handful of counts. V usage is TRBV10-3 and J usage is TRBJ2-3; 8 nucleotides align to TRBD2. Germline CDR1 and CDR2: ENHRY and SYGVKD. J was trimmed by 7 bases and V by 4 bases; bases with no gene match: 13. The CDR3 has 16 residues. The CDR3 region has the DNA TGTGCCATCAGTGTCCTACCAGCGGGGGAAGGTAATACGCAGTATTTT. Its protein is CAISVLPAGEGNTQYF.

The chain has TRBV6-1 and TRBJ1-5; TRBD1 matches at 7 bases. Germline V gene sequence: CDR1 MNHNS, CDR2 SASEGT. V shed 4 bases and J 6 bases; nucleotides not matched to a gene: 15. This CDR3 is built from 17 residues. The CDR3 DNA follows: TGTGCCAGCAGTGGTCCAATTGCCGGGACAGTTTTTCAGCCCCAGCATTTT. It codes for CASSGPIAGTVFQPQHF.

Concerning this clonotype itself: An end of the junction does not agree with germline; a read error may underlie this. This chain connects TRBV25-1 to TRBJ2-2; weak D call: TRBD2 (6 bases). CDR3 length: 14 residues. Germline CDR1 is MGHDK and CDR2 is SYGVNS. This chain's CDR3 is CASSGGWYTGELFF. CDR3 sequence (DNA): TGTGCTAGCAGTGGGGGGTGGTACACCGGGGAGCTGTTTTTT.

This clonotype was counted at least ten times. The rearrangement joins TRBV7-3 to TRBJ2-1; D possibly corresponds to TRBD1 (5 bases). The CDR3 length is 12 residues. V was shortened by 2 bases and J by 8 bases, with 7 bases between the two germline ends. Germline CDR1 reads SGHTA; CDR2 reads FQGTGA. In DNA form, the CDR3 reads TGTGCCAGCAGCTTACAGGGTTATGAGCAGTTCTTC. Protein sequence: CASSLQGYEQFF. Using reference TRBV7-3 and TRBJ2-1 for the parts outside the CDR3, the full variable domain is GAGVSQTPSNKVTEKGKYVELRCDPISGHTALYWYRQSLGQGPEFLIYFQGTGAADDSGLPNDRFFAVRPEGSVSTLKIQRTERGDSAVYLCASSLQGYEQFFGPGTRLTVL.

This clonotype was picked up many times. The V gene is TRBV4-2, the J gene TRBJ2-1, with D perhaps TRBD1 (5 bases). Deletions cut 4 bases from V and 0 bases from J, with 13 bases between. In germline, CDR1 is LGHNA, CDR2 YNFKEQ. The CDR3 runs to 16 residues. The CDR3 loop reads CASSPLGESSYNEQFF. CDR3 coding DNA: TGTGCCAGCAGCCCCTTAGGGGAAAGCTCCTACAATGAGCAGTTCTTC.

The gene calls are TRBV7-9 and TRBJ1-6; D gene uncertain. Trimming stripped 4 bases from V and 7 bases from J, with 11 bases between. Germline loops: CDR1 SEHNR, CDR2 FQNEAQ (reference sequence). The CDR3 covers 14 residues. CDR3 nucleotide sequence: TGTGCCAGCAGCTACGCAGAGAAGAATTCACCCCTCCACTTT. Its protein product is CASSYAEKNSPLHF.